This T cell receptor beta chain was captured by sequencing in a study of shared clonotypes between healthy human individuals. Study context: Per donor, CD8 memory used one plate, CD8 naive used two, CD4 memory used three and CD4 naive used three. Overall study results and limits: Clonotypes that were shared across a handful of donors made up around 5% of naive CD4 clonotypes.

On this clone: Its antigen remains unknown.

All the donors were Caucasian adults who lived in Nashville, Tennessee. Method: immunoSEQ multiplex PCR; TCRdb's copy keeps in-frame clones and lacks some. The repertoire holds 2 million to 2.5 million clones, with approximately 96% as singletons. CDR3 length: 13 residues. Germline-derived CDR1 and CDR2 are KGHSY and FQNENV. The V gene lost 7 bases and the J gene lost 8 bases, with 17 bases spanning the gap. The origin of this receptor is a man between 18 and 35 years old in good health. The material sequenced was naive CD4+ T cells sorted from blood. As to subset: CD45RA+ positively selected. This rearrangement joins TRBV16 to TRBJ1-2; D remains ambiguous. The CDR3 DNA reads TGTGCCAGCAACCCGGGGAGTCTGAGCGGCTACACCTTC. This translates into CASNPGSLSGYTF. Variable domain in full (rest from reference TRBV16 and TRBJ1-2): GEEVAQTPKHLVRGEGQKAKLYCAPIKGHSYVFWYQQVLKNEFKFLISFQNENVFDETGMPKERFSAKCLPNSPCSLEIQATKLEDSAVYFCASNPGSLSGYTFGSGTRLTVV.